These 12 T cell receptor beta chains came from one sample sequenced in a study of blood T cell repertoires in COVID-19. Generated by immunoSEQ multiplex PCR, the TCRdb table keeps only in-frame clones and is missing some. The sample records about 70,000 clones, more than 65% being singletons. Material for sequencing was peripheral blood. The source is a woman older than 75 with active or convalescent COVID-19.

CDR3 protein: CASSNYRSRNQPQHF. The CDR3 DNA reads TGTGCCAGTAGTAACTACAGGTCCAGAAATCAGCCCCAGCATTTT. The J gene is TRBJ1-5, the V gene TRBV19, with a weak D call TRBD1 (5 bases). V lost 4 bases and J 4 bases, leaving 14 bases between the germline ends. This CDR3 comprises 15 residues. Germline CDR1 and CDR2: LNHDA and SQIVND (reference sequence).

The V and J genes are TRBV29-1 and TRBJ1-5; 10 positions match TRBD1. Germline trimming cut 7 bases from V and 6 bases from J; bases unmatched to any gene: 9. The CDR3 covers 14 residues. CDR1 and CDR2 (germline): SQVTM, ANQGSEA. CDR3 DNA sequence: TGCAGCGCCGCGACAGGGGGCGCGAGTCAGCCCCAGCATTTT. Protein: CSAATGGASQPQHF.

The genes are TRBV5-1 and TRBJ2-5; 7 bases are a match to TRBD1. Trimming took 0 bases from V and 5 from J; bases not matched to a gene: 10. This CDR3 is built from 16 residues. CDR1 is SGHRS, CDR2 YFSETQ, per germline. The CDR3 bases are TGCGCCAGCAGCTTGGCCCTACAGGGGAGTCGGGAGACCCAGTACTTC. Amino acid sequence: CASSLALQGSRETQYF.

This chain joins TRBV7-6 and TRBJ2-7, with 7 bases aligning to TRBD2. J lost 6 bases, V lost 8 bases, and 4 bases had no gene match. This CDR3 spans 11 amino acids. The V gene's germline CDR1 is SGHVS and CDR2 FNYEAQ. Written as DNA, the CDR3 is TGTGCCAGCCGCGGGGAGGGCGAGCAGTACTTC. It yields the protein CASRGEGEQYF.

The CDR3, as DNA: TGTGCCAGTAAGCGAGCTAGCGGGGAGGGAGAGACCCAGTACTTC. This gives the protein CASKRASGEGETQYF. J is TRBJ2-5 and V is TRBV19, with 9 bases lining up with TRBD2. The CDR3 consists of 15 residues. The V gene's germline CDR1 is LNHDA and CDR2 SQIVND (reference sequence). The V segment lost 7 bases and the J segment 4 bases; nucleotides outside the gene matches: 10.

This chain joins TRBV6-2 or TRBV6-3 and TRBJ2-3, with a possible D match to TRBD1 (6 bases). Germline V CDR1 and CDR2: MNHEY, SVGEGT. V was clipped by 6 bases and J by 1 base, with 14 bases between them. The CDR3 length is 15 residues. The CDR3 here is CASSHIAGGTDTQYF. The CDR3 nucleotides are TGTGCCAGCAGCCACATCGCAGGGGGCACAGATACGCAGTATTTT.

This clone was seen only a few times. The chain combines TRBV6-2 or TRBV6-3 with TRBJ1-5, with 8 bases matching TRBD1. Trimming cost V 5 bases and J 7 bases; bases outside gene matches: 7. The CDR3 spans 14 residues. Germline loops: CDR1 MNHEY, CDR2 SVGEGT. The CDR3 loop is CASSPGQEGQPQHF. For the CDR3, the DNA is TGTGCCAGCAGTCCGGGACAGGAGGGCCAGCCCCAGCATTTT.

J is TRBJ2-2 and V is TRBV10-3; D might be TRBD1 (6 bases). This CDR3 has 15 residues. Germline V CDR1 and CDR2: ENHRY, SYGVKD. V shed 4 bases and J shed 4 bases, with 13 bases lying between them. Here the CDR3 reads CAISGQGPPTGELFF. CDR3 nucleotide sequence: TGTGCCATCAGTGGTCAGGGGCCCCCCACCGGGGAGCTGTTTTTT.

The rearrangement uses TRBV10-2 and TRBJ1-4; the D is unclear. Germline V CDR1 and CDR2: WSHSY, SAAADI. CDR3 length: 12 amino acids. Trimming took 2 bases from V and 8 from J, leaving 6 bases between them. CDR3 protein: CASSELREKLFF. CDR3 DNA: TGCGCCAGCAGTGAGCTTCGGGAAAAACTGTTTTTT.

The chain is built from TRBV11-2 and TRBJ1-5, with a tentative D call TRBD1 (5 bases). Germline V CDR1 and CDR2: SGHAT, FQNNGV. The CDR3 contains 15 residues. Trimming shortened V by 3 bases and J by 3 bases, and 12 bases separated the two germline ends. For the CDR3, the DNA is TGTGCCAGCAGCTTTGGGCGCAGGGACAATCAGCCCCAGCATTTT. It specifies CASSFGRRDNQPQHF.

This chain joins TRBV18 and TRBJ1-3; no reliable D call. This CDR3 is 16 amino acids long. The germline V gene has CDR1 KGHSH and CDR2 LQKENI. V lost 3 bases, J lost 0 bases, and 12 bases lay in between. The CDR3 sequence is CASSPSSPNSGNTIYF. DNA for the CDR3: TGTGCCAGCTCACCGTCCAGTCCCAACTCTGGAAACACCATATATTTT.

The V call is TRBV12-5, the J call TRBJ1-1; perhaps TRBD1 as D (6 bases). Trimming pared 2 bases from V and 4 bases from J, leaving 20 bases between. Germline CDR1 and CDR2: LGHNT and FRNRAP. There are 17 residues in the CDR3. The CDR3 coding sequence is TGTGCTAGTGGTTTGATACAGGGCGATCTAAGGTTCACTGAAGCTTTCTTT. It encodes CASGLIQGDLRFTEAFF.